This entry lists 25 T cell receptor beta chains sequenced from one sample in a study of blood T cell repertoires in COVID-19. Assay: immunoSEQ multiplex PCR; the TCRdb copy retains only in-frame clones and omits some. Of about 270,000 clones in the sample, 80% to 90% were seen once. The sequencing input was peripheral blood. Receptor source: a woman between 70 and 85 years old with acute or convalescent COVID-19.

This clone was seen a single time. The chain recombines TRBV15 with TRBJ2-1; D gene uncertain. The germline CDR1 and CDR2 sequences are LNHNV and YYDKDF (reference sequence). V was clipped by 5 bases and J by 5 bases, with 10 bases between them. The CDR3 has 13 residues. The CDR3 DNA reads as TGTGCCACCAGCCCGGGTGGCGACAATGAGCAGTTCTTC. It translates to CATSPGGDNEQFF.

CDR3 sequence reads: CASSFDRGVGKLFF. Here the CDR3 DNA reads TGTGCCAGCAGTTTCGACCGGGGAGTGGGAAAACTGTTTTTT. The rearrangement joins TRBV6-5 to TRBJ1-4; no clear D. The CDR3 length is 14 residues. V lost 4 bases and J lost 10, with 16 bases in between. Looked up from germline, CDR1 is MNHEY and CDR2 is SVGAGI.

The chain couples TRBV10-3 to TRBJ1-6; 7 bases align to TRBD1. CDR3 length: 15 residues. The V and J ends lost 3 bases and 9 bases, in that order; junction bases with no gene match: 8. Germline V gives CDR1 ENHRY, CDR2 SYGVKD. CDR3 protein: CAISDRGSGSSPLHF. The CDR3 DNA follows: TGTGCCATCAGTGACAGGGGGTCCGGTAGTTCACCCCTCCACTTT.

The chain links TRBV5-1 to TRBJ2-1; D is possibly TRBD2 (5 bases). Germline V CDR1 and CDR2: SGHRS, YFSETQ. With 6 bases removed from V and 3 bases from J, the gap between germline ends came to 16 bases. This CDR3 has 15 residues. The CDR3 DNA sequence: TGCGCCAGCAACCCTTCTCCTAGCCTCTACAATGAGCAGTTCTTC. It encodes CASNPSPSLYNEQFF.

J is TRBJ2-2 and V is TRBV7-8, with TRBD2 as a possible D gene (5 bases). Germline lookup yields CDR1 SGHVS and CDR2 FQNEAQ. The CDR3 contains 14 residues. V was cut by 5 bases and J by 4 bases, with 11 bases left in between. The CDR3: CASSPRAGTGELFF. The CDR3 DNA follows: TGTGCCAGCAGCCCGAGGGCGGGCACCGGGGAGCTGTTTTTT.

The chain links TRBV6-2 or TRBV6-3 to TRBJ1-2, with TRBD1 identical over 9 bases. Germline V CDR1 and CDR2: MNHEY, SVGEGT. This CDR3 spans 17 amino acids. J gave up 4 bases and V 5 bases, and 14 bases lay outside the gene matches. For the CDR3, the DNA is TGTGCCAGCAGTGACAGGGGGGATCGGAGATTGGTCTATGGCTACACCTTC. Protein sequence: CASSDRGDRRLVYGYTF.

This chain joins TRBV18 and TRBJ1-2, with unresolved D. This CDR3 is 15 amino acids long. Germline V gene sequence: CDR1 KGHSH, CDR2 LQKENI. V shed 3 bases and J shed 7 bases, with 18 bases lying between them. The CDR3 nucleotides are TGTGCCAGCTCACCCCTGTCCGAGGGATTAAGTGGCTACACCTTC. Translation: CASSPLSEGLSGYTF.

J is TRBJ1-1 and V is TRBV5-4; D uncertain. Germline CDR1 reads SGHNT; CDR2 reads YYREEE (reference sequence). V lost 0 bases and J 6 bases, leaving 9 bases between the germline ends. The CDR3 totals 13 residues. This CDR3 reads CASSLDPTAEAFF. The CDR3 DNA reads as TGTGCCAGCAGCTTGGACCCAACGGCTGAAGCTTTCTTT.

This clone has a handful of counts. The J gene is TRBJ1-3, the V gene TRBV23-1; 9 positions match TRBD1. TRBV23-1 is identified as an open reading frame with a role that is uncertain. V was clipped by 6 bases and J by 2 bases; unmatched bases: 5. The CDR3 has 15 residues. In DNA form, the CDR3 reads TGCGCCAGCAGACTCCGGGACAGGGCTGGAAACACCATATATTTT. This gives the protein CASRLRDRAGNTIYF.

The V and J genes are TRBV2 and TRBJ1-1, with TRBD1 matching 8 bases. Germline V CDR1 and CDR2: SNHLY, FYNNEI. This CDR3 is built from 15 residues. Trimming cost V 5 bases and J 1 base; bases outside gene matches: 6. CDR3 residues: CASSRQGSGNTEAFF. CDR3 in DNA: TGTGCCAGCAGTCGACAGGGGTCGGGGAACACTGAAGCTTTCTTT.

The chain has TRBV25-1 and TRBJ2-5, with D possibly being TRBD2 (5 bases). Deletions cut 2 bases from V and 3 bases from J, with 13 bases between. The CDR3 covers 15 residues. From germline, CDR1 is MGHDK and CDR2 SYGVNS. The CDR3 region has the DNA TGTGCCAGCAGTGAAGGTTTGAGCGGTAAAGAGACCCAGTACTTC. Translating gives CASSEGLSGKETQYF.

CDR3 sequence reads: CASSLVAGSYEQYF. Here the CDR3 DNA reads TGTGCCAGCAGCTTAGTAGCGGGGTCCTACGAGCAGTACTTC. V usage is TRBV7-9 and J usage is TRBJ2-7, with 8 bases that match TRBD2. The CDR3 spans 14 residues. The ends lost 1 base at V and 1 base at J; junction bases unmatched: 0. Germline V gene lookup returns CDR1 SEHNR and CDR2 FQNEAQ (reference sequence).

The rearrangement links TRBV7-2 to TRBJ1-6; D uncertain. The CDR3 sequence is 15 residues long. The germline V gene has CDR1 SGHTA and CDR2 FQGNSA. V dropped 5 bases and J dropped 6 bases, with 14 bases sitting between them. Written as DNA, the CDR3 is TGTGCCAGCAGCCGCGACGCGGGTGCTAATTCACCCCTCCACTTT. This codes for CASSRDAGANSPLHF. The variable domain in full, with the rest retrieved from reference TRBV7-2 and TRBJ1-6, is GAGVSQSPSNKVTEKGKDVELRCDPISGHTALYWYRQSLGQGLEFLIYFQGNSAPDKSGLPSDRFSAERTGGSVSTLTIQRTQQEDSAVYLCASSRDAGANSPLHFGNGTRLTVT.

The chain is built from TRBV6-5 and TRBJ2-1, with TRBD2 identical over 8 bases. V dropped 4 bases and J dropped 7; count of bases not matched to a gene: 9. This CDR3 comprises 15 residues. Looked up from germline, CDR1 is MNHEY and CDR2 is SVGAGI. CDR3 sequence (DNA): TGTGCCAGCAGTTCCCTCACGGGGGGGCAGAATGAGCAGTTCTTC. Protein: CASSSLTGGQNEQFF.

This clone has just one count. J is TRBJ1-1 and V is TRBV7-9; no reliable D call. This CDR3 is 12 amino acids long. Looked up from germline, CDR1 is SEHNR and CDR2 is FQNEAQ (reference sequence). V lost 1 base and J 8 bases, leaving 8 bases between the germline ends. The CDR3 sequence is CASSLVSGEAFF. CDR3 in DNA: TGTGCCAGCAGCTTAGTTTCCGGGGAAGCTTTCTTT.

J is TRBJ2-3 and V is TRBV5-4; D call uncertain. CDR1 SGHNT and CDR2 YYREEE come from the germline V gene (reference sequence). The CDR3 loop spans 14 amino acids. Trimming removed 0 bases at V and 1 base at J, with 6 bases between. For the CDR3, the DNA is TGTGCCAGCAGCTTGGCCGGAGGCACAGATACGCAGTATTTT. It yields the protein CASSLAGGTDTQYF.

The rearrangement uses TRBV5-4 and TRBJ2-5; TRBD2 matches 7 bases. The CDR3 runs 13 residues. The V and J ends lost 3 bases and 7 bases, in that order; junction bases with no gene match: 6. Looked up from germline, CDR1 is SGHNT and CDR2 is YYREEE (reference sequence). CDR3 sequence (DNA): TGTGCCAGCAGCTGGGGAGGGGAAGGGACCCAGTACTTC. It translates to CASSWGGEGTQYF.

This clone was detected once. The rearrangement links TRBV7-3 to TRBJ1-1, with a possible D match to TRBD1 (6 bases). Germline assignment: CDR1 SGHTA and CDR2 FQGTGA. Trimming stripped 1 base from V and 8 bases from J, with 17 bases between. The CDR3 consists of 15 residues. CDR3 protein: CASSLRAVGQGEAFF. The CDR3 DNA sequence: TGTGCCAGCAGCTTAAGGGCCGTTGGGCAGGGGGAAGCTTTCTTT.

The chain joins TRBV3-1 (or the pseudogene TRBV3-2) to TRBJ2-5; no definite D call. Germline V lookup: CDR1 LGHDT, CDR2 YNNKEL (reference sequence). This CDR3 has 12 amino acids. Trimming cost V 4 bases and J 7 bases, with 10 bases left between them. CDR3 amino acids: CASSLPPGTQYF. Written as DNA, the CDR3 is TGTGCCAGCAGCCTACCCCCCGGGACCCAGTACTTC.

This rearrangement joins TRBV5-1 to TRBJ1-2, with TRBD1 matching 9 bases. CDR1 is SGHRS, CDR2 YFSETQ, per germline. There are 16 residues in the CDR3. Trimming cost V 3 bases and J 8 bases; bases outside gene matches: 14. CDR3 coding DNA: TGCGCCAGCAGCTCCGGGACAGGGATGAGGGTCGGCGGCTACACCTTC. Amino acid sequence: CASSSGTGMRVGGYTF. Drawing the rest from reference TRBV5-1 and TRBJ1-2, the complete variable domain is KAGVTQTPRYLIKTRGQQVTLSCSPISGHRSVSWYQQTPGQGLQFLFEYFSETQRNKGNFPGRFSGRQFSNSRSEMNVSTLELGDSALYLCASSSGTGMRVGGYTFGSGTRLTVV.

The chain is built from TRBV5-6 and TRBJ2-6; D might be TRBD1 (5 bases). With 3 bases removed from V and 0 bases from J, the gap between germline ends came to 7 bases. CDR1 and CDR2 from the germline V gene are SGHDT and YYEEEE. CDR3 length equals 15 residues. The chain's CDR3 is CASSWGSSGANVLTF. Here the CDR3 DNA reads TGTGCCAGCAGCTGGGGCAGCTCTGGGGCCAACGTCCTGACTTTC.

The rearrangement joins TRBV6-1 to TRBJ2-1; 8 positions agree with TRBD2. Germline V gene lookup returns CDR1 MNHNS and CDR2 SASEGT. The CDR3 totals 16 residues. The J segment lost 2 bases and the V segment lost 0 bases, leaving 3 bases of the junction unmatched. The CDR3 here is CASSEATSGPYNEQFF. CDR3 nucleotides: TGTGCCAGCAGTGAAGCTACTAGCGGCCCCTACAATGAGCAGTTCTTC.

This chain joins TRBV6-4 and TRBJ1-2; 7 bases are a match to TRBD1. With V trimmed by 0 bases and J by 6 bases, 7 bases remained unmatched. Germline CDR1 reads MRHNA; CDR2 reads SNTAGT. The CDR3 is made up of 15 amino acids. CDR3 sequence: CASSDSGDRVHGYTF. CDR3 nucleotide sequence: TGTGCCAGCAGTGACTCCGGTGACAGGGTCCATGGCTACACCTTC.

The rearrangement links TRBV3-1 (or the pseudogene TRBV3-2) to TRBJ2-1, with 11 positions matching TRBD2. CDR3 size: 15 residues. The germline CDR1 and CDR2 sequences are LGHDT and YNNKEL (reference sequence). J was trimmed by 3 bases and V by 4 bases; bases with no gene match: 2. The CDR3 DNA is TGTGCCAGCAGCCCTAGCGGGGGGCTCTACAATGAGCAGTTCTTC. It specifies CASSPSGGLYNEQFF.

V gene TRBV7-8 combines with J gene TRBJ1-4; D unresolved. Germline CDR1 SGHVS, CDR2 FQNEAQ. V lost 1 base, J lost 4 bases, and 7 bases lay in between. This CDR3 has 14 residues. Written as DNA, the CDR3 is TGTGCCAGCAGCTTAGGGAGAGTTAATGAAAAACTGTTTTTT. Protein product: CASSLGRVNEKLFF.